The 13 T cell receptor beta chains in this list originate from one sample, sequenced in a study of blood T cell repertoires in COVID-19. Profiled with immunoSEQ multiplex PCR; TCRdb holds only in-frame clones, not every one. The sample consists of tens of thousands of clones, roughly 80% of them appearing once. What was sequenced was peripheral blood. The receptors come from a man aged 65-85 years with acute or convalescent COVID-19.

The chain is built from TRBV7-8 and TRBJ2-5; 12 positions agree with TRBD2. V gave up 5 bases and J gave up 2 bases; unmatched junction bases: 6. The CDR3 is 16 residues long. CDR1 and CDR2 from the germline V gene are SGHVS and FQNEAQ. CDR3: CASSLTSGGLQETQYF. Here the CDR3 DNA reads TGTGCCAGCAGCCTAACTAGCGGGGGGCTACAAGAGACCCAGTACTTC. The full variable domain, with the rest looked up from reference TRBV7-8 and TRBJ2-5, is GAGVSQSPRYKVAKRGQDVALRCDPISGHVSLFWYQQALGQGPEFLTYFQNEAQLDKSGLPSDRFFAERPEGSVSTLKIQRTQQEDSAVYLCASSLTSGGLQETQYFGPGTRLLVL.

This clone appeared once. This chain uses TRBV3-1 (or the pseudogene TRBV3-2) with TRBJ2-7; D possibly corresponds to TRBD2 (5 bases). The CDR3 has 14 residues. Germline CDR1 reads LGHDT; CDR2 reads YNNKEL (reference sequence). The V end lost 1 base, the J end lost 5 bases, and 12 bases lay between the germline ends. The CDR3 sequence: CASSQGGLGNEQYF. The CDR3 DNA reads TGTGCCAGCAGCCAAGGAGGGTTGGGTAACGAGCAGTACTTC.

The rearrangement links TRBV5-6 to TRBJ1-5; TRBD1 is a possible D gene (6 bases). This CDR3 spans 13 amino acids. Trimming took 5 bases from V and 7 from J, leaving 13 bases between them. CDR1 and CDR2 (germline): SGHDT, YYEEEE. The DNA for the CDR3 is TGTGCCAGCAGTCAAACAGGGAAGCAGCCCCAGCATTTT. This sequence encodes CASSQTGKQPQHF.

This clone was found many times. The J gene is TRBJ2-1, the V gene TRBV4-3, with 14 nucleotides matching TRBD2. This CDR3 has 17 amino acids. CDR1 is LGHNA and CDR2 is YSLEER in the germline V gene. Trimming took 1 base from V and 5 from J; bases not matched to a gene: 4. CDR3 coding DNA: TGCGCCAGCAGCCAAGGACTAGCGGGGGGGTTAAACAATGAGCAGTTCTTC. Amino acids: CASSQGLAGGLNNEQFF.

This chain uses TRBV10-2 with TRBJ2-7; 9 bases match TRBD2. Germline V gives CDR1 WSHSY, CDR2 SAAADI. The V segment lost 6 bases and the J segment 6 bases; nucleotides outside the gene matches: 12. The CDR3 consists of 15 residues. CDR3: CASRLGAGGPGEQYF. CDR3 coding DNA: TGCGCCAGCAGGCTTGGGGCGGGAGGGCCGGGCGAGCAGTACTTC.

The rearrangement links TRBV7-8 to TRBJ1-5; TRBD1 agrees at 11 bases. Per the germline V gene, CDR1 is SGHVS and CDR2 is FQNEAQ. CDR3 length: 15 amino acids. V trimming: 5 bases; J trimming: 2 bases; junction bases outside the gene matches: 2. The CDR3 nucleotides are TGTGCCAGCAGCAGGGACAGGGGGGGCAATCAGCCCCAGCATTTT. Residues: CASSRDRGGNQPQHF.

V and J are TRBV11-3 and TRBJ2-7; 11 nucleotides line up with TRBD2. The germline V gene encodes CDR1 SGHNT and CDR2 YENEEA. Losses at the gene ends were 5 bases for V and 1 base for J; bases not matched to a gene: 19. The CDR3 loop spans 20 amino acids. The CDR3 region is CASSIRLRVSSGRISYEQYF. The CDR3 coding sequence is TGTGCCAGCAGCATACGACTTAGAGTGTCTAGCGGGAGGATATCCTACGAGCAGTACTTC.

This chain links TRBV3-1 (or the pseudogene TRBV3-2) with TRBJ1-2; a weak D match, TRBD1 (5 bases). V was pared by 2 bases and J by 2 bases, with 6 bases between. This CDR3 comprises 13 residues. CDR1 is LGHDT, CDR2 YNNKEL, per germline (reference sequence). CDR3 sequence: CASSQQGNYGYTF. The CDR3 DNA reads TGTGCCAGCAGCCAACAGGGCAACTATGGCTACACCTTC.

V is TRBV7-8 and J is TRBJ1-2, with 8 positions matching TRBD1. In germline, CDR1 is SGHVS, CDR2 FQNEAQ. Trimming cost V 0 bases and J 14 bases; bases outside gene matches: 8. This CDR3 comprises 13 residues. CDR3 coding DNA: TGTGCCAGCAGCTTAGCTTACAGGGGGTCTACTACCTTC. Amino acids: CASSLAYRGSTTF.

V is TRBV11-3 and J is TRBJ2-1; D is perhaps TRBD1 (6 bases). The V gene lost 1 base and the J gene lost 5 bases, with 12 bases spanning the gap. Germline CDR1 SGHNT, CDR2 YENEEA. CDR3 size: 15 residues. Here the CDR3 reads CASSLAGAGDNEQFF. The CDR3 DNA reads TGTGCCAGCAGCTTAGCTGGGGCAGGGGACAATGAGCAGTTCTTC.

The chain employs TRBV11-2 and TRBJ1-2; TRBD1 agrees at 8 bases. Losses at the gene ends were 4 bases for V and 8 bases for J; bases not matched to a gene: 6. The CDR3 is made up of 13 amino acids. Germline V gene lookup returns CDR1 SGHAT and CDR2 FQNNGV. The CDR3, as DNA: TGTGCCAGCAGCTCCGGACAGGGTGGGGGCTACACCTTC. Encoded protein: CASSSGQGGGYTF.

This chain links TRBV14 with TRBJ2-7; D remains unclear. Germline loops: CDR1 SGHDN, CDR2 FVKESK. V was pared by 0 bases and J by 2 bases, with 8 bases between. The CDR3 runs to 14 residues. The CDR3 is CASSQDLAAYEQYF. CDR3 bases: TGTGCCAGCAGCCAAGATTTAGCCGCCTACGAGCAGTACTTC.

This clone appeared a single time. The chain has TRBV7-2 and TRBJ1-4; 7 positions agree with TRBD1. Germline loops: CDR1 SGHTA, CDR2 FQGNSA. The CDR3 runs to 14 residues. V shed 5 bases and J 8 bases; nucleotides not matched to a gene: 8. As DNA, the CDR3 is TGTGCCAGCAGCCTGGGACAGCGGCCAGAAAAACTGTTTTTT. As protein: CASSLGQRPEKLFF.